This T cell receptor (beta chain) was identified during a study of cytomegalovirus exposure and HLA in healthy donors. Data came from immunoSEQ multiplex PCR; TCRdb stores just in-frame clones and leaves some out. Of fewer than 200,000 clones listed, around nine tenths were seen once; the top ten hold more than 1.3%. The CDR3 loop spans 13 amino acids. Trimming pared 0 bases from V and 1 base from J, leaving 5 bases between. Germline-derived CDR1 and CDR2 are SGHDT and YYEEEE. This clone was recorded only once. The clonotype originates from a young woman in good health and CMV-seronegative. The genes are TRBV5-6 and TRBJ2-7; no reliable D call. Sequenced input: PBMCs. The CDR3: CASSLALSYEQYF. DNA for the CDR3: TGTGCCAGCAGCTTGGCCCTTTCCTACGAGCAGTACTTC. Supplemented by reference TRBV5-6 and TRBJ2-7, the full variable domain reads DAGVTQSPTHLIKTRGQQVTLRCSPKSGHDTVSWYQQALGQGPQFIFQYYEEEERQRGNFPDRFSGHQFPNYSSELNVNALLLGDSALYLCASSLALSYEQYFGPGTRLTVT.